This TCR beta chain was observed in a study of glioma-infiltrating T cells (dated by TCRdb to about 2016). Background for the entire study: TCR alpha- and beta-chain repertoires were sequenced from glioma tissue, non-neoplastic brain tissue and matched peripheral blood mononuclear cells. To measure how far tissue and blood T-cell populations diverged, each tissue-infiltrating repertoire was compared against the peripheral blood repertoire of the same patient. Three low-grade glioma patients, fewer than 10 primary glioblastoma patients and three non-glioma patients contributing non-neoplastic brain tissue were included in the paired cohort. Here is what the overall study found, with its caveats: Group comparisons were based on small numbers of patients: three non-neoplastic, three low-grade glioma and eight glioblastoma patients. Very few CDR3 sequences were found to be shared between tissue and blood, and this scarcity was attributed to high CDR3 diversity and limited sampling. In non-neoplastic patients, VJ-independent divergence between tissue and blood fell below expectation, whereas in all gliomas, and especially in low-grade gliomas, the divergence rose above expectation.

Trimming takes 6 bases from V and 6 bases from J, and the germline ends sit 27 bases apart. Via the germline V gene, CDR1 is ENHRY and CDR2 SYGVKD. The CDR3 sequence holds 17 residues, the cysteine and phenylalanine included. Only the CDR3 region is kept as DNA, spanning 51 bases read in frame from base 1. Remarks on this clonotype: Its cognate antigen has yet to be identified. The sample holds no much larger clone one base away, and base qualities are not on file.

The iRepertoire nested amplicon-rescue multiplex PCR (arm-PCR) platform was used to amplify TCR alpha and beta CDR3 regions from RNA. The input for one-step reverse transcription and amplification was roughly 100-450 ng of either tissue mRNA or PBMC total RNA. Following bead purification, Illumina adapters were added through a secondary multiplex PCR, and the libraries were then gel-purified between 200 and 400 bp. Demultiplexing relied on internal 6-nucleotide barcodes carried by the libraries. Libraries were sequenced on an Illumina MiSeq with 2x220 or 2x250 nucleotide paired-end reads. Regarding the original processing steps: Paired reads were merged using FLASH 1.2.11 and were aligned to the GRCh37 human genome using BWA-MEM, after which TRA and TRB reads were extracted. An IMGT-derived reference of cassette sequences and CDR3 motifs, with pseudogenes included, was used for V and J assignment. Three-frame translation of reads was performed, and productive CDR3s were defined as those with a C...FGXG motif and no stop codons. A clonotype was defined as a unique combination of a V-J cassette pair and a CDR3 amino acid sequence. Reads were filtered by Hamming distance, with the threshold set by the sequence error rate of each sample in mapped regions. TCRdb passed the public sequencing reads through fastp at Q25 and MiXCR, retaining productive beta sequences. Here each entry gathers all rows of one CDR3 protein and keeps the most common genes and DNA. TCRdb, not the original authors, processed these V and J calls. The sample table lists 150,000 to 200,000 distinct CDR3 sequences, over 30% of them with a count of one. 20% to 25% of the sample goes to the ten largest clones.

This sequence was found in a human donor with low-grade glioma or glioblastoma, undergoing nonglioma brain surgery, or in good health (not recorded which). In this chain, TRBV10-3 is recombined with TRBJ2-7; TRBD2 is a weak D gene call, 6 bases matching. The sequenced sample was glioma tissue, nonneoplastic brain tissue, or PBMCs (not recorded which). In nucleotide form, the sequence is TGTGCCATCAGCGACCCCCCAGCGGAGGGGAGGTCGGGCGAGCAGTACTTC. The resulting protein is CAISDPPAEGRSGEQYF.